What follows are 19 T cell receptor beta chains derived from one specimen sequenced in a study of blood T cell repertoires in COVID-19. TCRdb's table, derived via immunoSEQ multiplex PCR, lists solely in-frame clones and lacks some. Here the sample spans 77,000 or so clones, more than 60% being singletons. The sequenced material came from peripheral blood. These receptors all stem from an elderly woman with active or convalescent COVID-19.

The genes are TRBV5-1 and TRBJ1-4, with TRBD1 matching 9 bases. The V gene's germline CDR1 is SGHRS and CDR2 YFSETQ. The CDR3 covers 15 residues. Germline trimming cut 4 bases from V and 2 bases from J; bases unmatched to any gene: 3. The DNA of the CDR3 is TGCGCCAGCAGCCGAGGGACAGGGACTAATGAAAAACTGTTTTTT. Protein: CASSRGTGTNEKLFF.

The genes are TRBV3-1 (or the pseudogene TRBV3-2) and TRBJ2-2; perhaps TRBD2 as D (6 bases). Trimming took 4 bases from V and 1 from J, leaving 10 bases between them. This CDR3 is built from 15 residues. CDR1 is LGHDT, CDR2 YNNKEL, per germline (reference sequence). CDR3: CASSLGGLNTGELFF. The CDR3 DNA is TGTGCCAGCAGCCTCGGGGGTCTGAACACCGGGGAGCTGTTTTTT.

The CDR3 coding sequence is TGTGCCAGCAGTCCTCCCGGGAGCTGGTCTGGAAACACCATATATTTT. Translating gives CASSPPGSWSGNTIYF. The rearrangement links TRBV28 to TRBJ1-3; D is ambiguous. Germline lookup yields CDR1 MDHEN and CDR2 SYDVKM. This CDR3 region has 16 residues. Trimming took off 5 bases at V and 1 base at J, with 15 bases between the two ends.

V and J are TRBV6-6 and TRBJ1-1; D is possibly TRBD1 (6 bases). Germline CDR1 reads MNHNY; CDR2 reads SVGAGI (reference sequence). CDR3 length equals 14 residues. The V end was cut by 6 bases, the J end by 5 bases, with 16 bases between. The CDR3 DNA sequence: TGTGCCAGCAGGCTGGGGGCCCCATGGACTGAAGCTTTCTTT. Translated: CASRLGAPWTEAFF.

In its sample, this clone was seen once. This chain uses TRBV9 with TRBJ2-2; 7 bases line up with TRBD2. Germline CDR1 reads SGDLS; CDR2 reads YYNGEE. Trimming at V came to 4 bases and at J to 3 bases, leaving 6 bases not matched to a gene. The CDR3 extends over 15 amino acids. DNA of the CDR3: TGTGCCAGCAGCTCGAGCGGGGCGCACACCGGGGAGCTGTTTTTT. Its protein is CASSSSGAHTGELFF.

The chain couples TRBV7-9 to TRBJ1-4, with TRBD1 identical over 9 bases. J gave up 8 bases and V 5 bases, and 6 bases lay outside the gene matches. CDR3 length: 14 residues. CDR1 SEHNR and CDR2 FQNEAQ come from the germline V gene (reference sequence). CDR3 in amino acids: CASSRGQGGEKLFF. The CDR3 DNA reads TGTGCCAGCAGCCGGGGACAGGGAGGGGAAAAACTGTTTTTT.

V gene TRBV18 combines with J gene TRBJ1-3; no clear D. Trimming pared 3 bases from V and 4 bases from J, leaving 13 bases between. This CDR3 spans 15 amino acids. CDR1 is KGHSH and CDR2 is LQKENI in the germline V gene. The CDR3 DNA is TGTGCCAGCTCACCCCCGTTCGCGTCCGGAAACACCATATATTTT. Translated, it gives CASSPPFASGNTIYF.

The CDR3 region has the DNA TGTGCCAGCAGCCCGGGACAGGGACGCCACGAGCAGTACTTC. Its protein is CASSPGQGRHEQYF. The chain links TRBV9 to TRBJ2-7; 9 bases align to TRBD1. This CDR3 has 14 amino acids. V trimming: 4 bases; J trimming: 5 bases; junction bases outside the gene matches: 7. Looked up from germline, CDR1 is SGDLS and CDR2 is YYNGEE.

This sequence joins TRBV5-8 and TRBJ1-4, with 9 positions matching TRBD1. Looked up from germline, CDR1 is SGHTS and CDR2 is YDEGEE. Trimming cost V 4 bases and J 5 bases; bases outside gene matches: 12. This CDR3 has 17 amino acids. This CDR3 reads CASSPDRGQGRNEKLFF. The CDR3 nucleotides are TGTGCCAGCAGCCCGGATCGCGGACAGGGGAGGAATGAAAAACTGTTTTTT.

Comment on this clone: Germline is not matched at one junction end, which may reflect a read error. The chain uses TRBV7-2 and TRBJ1-2; 8 positions agree with TRBD1. In germline, CDR1 is SGHTA, CDR2 FQGNSA. The CDR3 covers 14 residues. The CDR3 bases are TGTGCCAGCAGCTTAGATACAGGGGGAGTTAGGTTACTCTTC. It encodes CASSLDTGGVRLLF.

The chain combines TRBV30 with TRBJ1-5; 7 positions match TRBD1. Unmatched junction bases numbered 18, after V lost 3 bases and J lost 7 bases. The CDR3 extends over 17 amino acids. CDR1 is GTSNPN and CDR2 is SVGIG in the germline V gene (reference sequence). The chain's CDR3 is CAWSEGGGGPKGQPQHF. The DNA of the CDR3 is TGTGCCTGGAGCGAAGGGGGCGGAGGGCCAAAGGGGCAGCCCCAGCATTTT.

V gene TRBV9 combines with J gene TRBJ1-1; possibly TRBD1 for D (6 bases). This CDR3 comprises 16 residues. The germline V gene has CDR1 SGDLS and CDR2 YYNGEE. V was trimmed by 2 bases and J by 0 bases, leaving 14 bases between them. The CDR3 is CASSVGITGMNTEAFF. The CDR3 DNA reads TGTGCCAGCAGCGTGGGCATCACAGGGATGAACACTGAAGCTTTCTTT.

This clone was detected only a few times. The genes are TRBV28 and TRBJ2-1, with D tentatively TRBD1 (6 bases). The CDR3 sequence is 15 residues long. Looked up from germline, CDR1 is MDHEN and CDR2 is SYDVKM. V shed 6 bases and J shed 5 bases, with 17 bases lying between them. CDR3 residues: CASRGSQGTDNEQFF. In DNA form, the CDR3 reads TGTGCCAGCAGGGGTAGTCAGGGGACGGACAATGAGCAGTTCTTC.

In this sample, this clone turned up once. The chain employs TRBV27 and TRBJ1-1, with D possibly matching TRBD1 (6 bases). V gave up 5 bases and J gave up 7 bases, with 14 bases separating them. Per germline, CDR1 MNHEY and CDR2 SMNVEV (reference sequence). The CDR3 consists of 13 residues. CDR3 loop: CASSLLQGSEAFF. The CDR3 bases are TGTGCCAGCAGTCTTCTACAGGGAAGTGAAGCTTTCTTT.

The genes are TRBV5-1 and TRBJ1-1; D is perhaps TRBD1 (6 bases). Germline V lookup: CDR1 SGHRS, CDR2 YFSETQ. The V end was cut by 4 bases, the J end by 3 bases, with 16 bases between. The CDR3 has 15 residues. For the CDR3, the DNA is TGCGCCAGCAGCCGATCGGGGGGCGAGGACACTGAAGCTTTCTTT. As protein: CASSRSGGEDTEAFF.

In its sample, this clone was seen a few times. In DNA, the CDR3 is TGTGCCAGCAGCCGGGTGAGGGGGCTAAGGAACACTGAAGCTTTCTTT. Residues: CASSRVRGLRNTEAFF. This chain uses TRBV13 with TRBJ1-1, with 7 bases matching TRBD1. J gave up 1 base and V 5 bases, and 10 bases lay outside the gene matches. CDR1 PRHDT and CDR2 FYEKMQ come from the germline V gene (reference sequence). The CDR3 extends over 16 amino acids.

This clone was seen a single time. The chain joins TRBV20-1 to TRBJ2-4, with D perhaps matching TRBD2 (5 bases). The V gene lost 3 bases and the J gene lost 0 bases, with 6 bases spanning the gap. The CDR3 spans 13 residues. The germline V gene has CDR1 DFQATT and CDR2 SNEGSKA (reference sequence). CDR3 sequence (DNA): TGCAGTGCTAGTGGACTAGCCAAAAACATTCAGTACTTC. Translation: CSASGLAKNIQYF.

The rearrangement joins TRBV7-9 to TRBJ2-1; D may be TRBD1 (6 bases). The germline V and J ends were trimmed by 2 bases and 7 bases, with 6 bases remaining between them. The CDR3 extends over 12 amino acids. The V gene's germline CDR1 is SEHNR and CDR2 FQNEAQ (reference sequence). The CDR3 DNA sequence: TGTGCCAGCAGCTTACAGGGGAATGAGCAGTTCTTC. As protein: CASSLQGNEQFF.

The chain combines TRBV2 with TRBJ2-7; 9 bases line up with TRBD2. The V segment lost 3 bases and the J segment 7 bases; nucleotides outside the gene matches: 4. CDR1 is SNHLY, CDR2 FYNNEI, per germline. The CDR3 covers 13 residues. The CDR3 spells CASSEGLAREQYF. The CDR3 nucleotides are TGTGCCAGCAGTGAGGGACTAGCTCGGGAGCAGTACTTC.